These T cell receptor beta chains were read from a single sample in a study of T cells expressing NK-cell markers. Following a re-call of the 5' RACE reads, TCRdb has one entry per CDR3 protein and lacks DNA. The sample table includes around 380,000 distinct CDR3 sequences. Sequenced input: blood T cells: a sorted CD56 or NKG2C T cell subset, CD4+ or CD8+ T cells, or bulk PBMC T cells (not recorded which). Source of these receptors: a woman between 50 and 59 years old in good health. Both conserved end residues are part of each CDR3.

v_gene	j_gene	CDR3aa
TRBV6-5	TRBJ1-5	CASRSGQGNNQPQHF
TRBV30	TRBJ2-5	CAWSVSRTGRETQYF
TRBV5-1	TRBJ2-1	CASSLVGLLSAGADSSEQFF
TRBV12-3/TRBV12-4	TRBJ2-1	CARAKGYNEQFF
TRBV7-2	TRBJ1-5	CASSLAVGFNQPQHF
TRBV6-1	TRBJ1-2	CASSESDDSGYGYTF
TRBV29-1	TRBJ1-1	CSVSQGQGTEAFF
TRBV10-1	TRBJ2-1	CASRKGLAEDNEQFF
TRBV5-1	TRBJ1-6	CASSLAGTGNSPLHF
TRBV7-8	TRBJ2-7	CASSLLFSAGEQYF
TRBV19	TRBJ2-1	CASSARLASYNEQFF
TRBV10-3	TRBJ2-1	CATGLAGGMNEQFF
TRBV10-3	TRBJ2-3	CAISLAGGADTQYF
TRBV20-1	TRBJ2-1	CSARGKREAYNEQFF
TRBV20-1	TRBJ2-3	CSARETRGFGTDTQYF
TRBV13	TRBJ2-5	CASSLGPSGKETQYF
TRBV29-1	TRBJ2-3	CSVTSGRAGYLDTQYF
TRBV4-1	TRBJ2-3	CASKGLRTDTQYF